The source of this T cell receptor beta chain is a study of shared T cell receptors in the human thymus. CDR1 is LGHNA, CDR2 YNFKEQ, per germline. This CDR3 is 16 amino acids long. Trimming left V 3 bases short and J 2 bases short, with 17 bases between. The assay was immunoSEQ multiplex PCR, and TCRdb's table has in-frame clones only and misses some. The sample lists roughly 550,000 clones, around 78% occurring once. This sample was shared with a second study, whose subject was human thymus T cells. That publication notes: The sample donors, healthy Finnish infants, were having corrective surgery for congenital heart defects. Thymic resections from corrective heart surgery supplied the tissue. Blood and thymic repertoires both appeared biased in V and J gene usage. Related work found strong thymic repertoire overlap between unrelated individuals.

Sequencing used thymocytes. V is TRBV4-2 and J is TRBJ2-7; D may be TRBD2 (6 bases). This sequence originates from a boy younger than two with a congenital heart defect. CDR3 DNA sequence: TGTGCCAGCAGCCACGCCATGGGTTGGGAGGCCTACGAGCAGTACTTC. Protein: CASSHAMGWEAYEQYF.